Below are 7 T cell receptor beta chains sequenced from a single sample in a study of OX40 agonist ivuxolimab in advanced cancers. Here immunoSEQ multiplex PCR was the method, and the copy in TCRdb shows in-frame clones only, minus some. The sample carries roughly 79,000 clones, 75% to 95% recorded once. The source material was CD4+ or CD8+ T cells sorted from blood, sampled in a trial of the OX40 agonist ivuxolimab. The receptors here all came from an adult with an advanced solid tumor such as melanoma, head and neck, liver or kidney cancer.

The chain carries TRBV7-6 and TRBJ2-1, with 7 bases matching TRBD2. There are 13 residues in the CDR3. With 4 bases clipped from V and 9 bases from J, the junction kept 6 bases outside the gene matches. Germline-derived CDR1 and CDR2 are SGHVS and FNYEAQ. CDR3 sequence reads: CASSWREMGEQFF. CDR3 bases: TGTGCCAGCAGCTGGCGGGAGATGGGTGAGCAGTTCTTC. Full variable domain (remainder filled in from reference TRBV7-6 and TRBJ2-1): GAGVSQSPRYKVTKRGQDVALRCDPISGHVSLYWYRQALGQGPEFLTYFNYEAQQDKSGLPNDRFSAERPEGSISTLTIQRTEQRDSAMYRCASSWREMGEQFFGPGTRLTVL.

The rearrangement links TRBV7-9 to TRBJ1-2; the match to TRBD1 covers 9 bases. Unmatched junction bases numbered 9, after V lost 4 bases and J lost 6 bases. The CDR3 contains 15 residues. Looked up from germline, CDR1 is SEHNR and CDR2 is FQNEAQ (reference sequence). As DNA, the CDR3 is TGTGCCAGCAGCTCCGAGAGGGACAGGGTTAATGGCTACACCTTC. It encodes CASSSERDRVNGYTF. Drawing the rest from reference TRBV7-9 and TRBJ1-2, the complete variable domain is DTGVSQNPRHKITKRGQNVTFRCDPISEHNRLYWYRQTLGQGPEFLTYFQNEAQLEKSRLLSDRFSAERPKGSFSTLEIQRTEQGDSAMYLCASSSERDRVNGYTFGSGTRLTVV.

The chain carries TRBV21-1 and TRBJ1-1. TRBV21-1 is termed a pseudogene. The CDR3 covers 12 residues. CDR3 loop: CASSKLVMKAFF. The CDR3 region has the DNA TGTGCCAGCAGCAAATTGGTAATGAAAGCTTTCTTT.

A single count supports this clone. This chain links TRBV7-3 with TRBJ1-1; D uncertain. The length of the CDR3 is 13 residues. Per germline, CDR1 SGHTA and CDR2 FQGTGA. The ends were cut back, 1 base at V and 6 bases at J, with 9 bases in the middle. In nucleotides, the CDR3 is TGTGCCAGCAGCTTAATTCCGGGTCCTGAAGCTTTCTTT. Translating gives CASSLIPGPEAFF.

The chain has TRBV20-1 and TRBJ1-2, with D hard to call. Trimming stripped 6 bases from V and 2 bases from J, with 7 bases between. CDR1 is DFQATT, CDR2 SNEGSKA, per germline (reference sequence). The CDR3 is made up of 11 amino acids. This CDR3 reads CSAPGNYGYTF. In DNA form, the CDR3 reads TGCAGTGCCCCCGGGAACTATGGCTACACCTTC.

The CDR3 DNA follows: TGTGCCAGCTCACCCCCTGGACTAGCGCGGCGGGAGCAGTTCTTC. Protein sequence: CASSPPGLARREQFF. The J gene is TRBJ2-1, the V gene TRBV18, with 9 bases fitting TRBD2. The CDR3 has 15 residues. V lost 3 bases to trimming and J lost 10 bases; unmatched junction nucleotides: 10. From germline, CDR1 is KGHSH and CDR2 LQKENI.

This chain joins TRBV18 and TRBJ1-6; D ambiguous. Germline V lookup: CDR1 KGHSH, CDR2 LQKENI. This CDR3 has 14 residues. Trimming pared 2 bases from V and 7 bases from J, leaving 9 bases between. CDR3 protein: CASSPRAVNSPLHF. CDR3 DNA sequence: TGTGCCAGCTCACCAAGGGCAGTCAATTCACCCCTCCACTTT.